The present T cell receptor beta chain was sequenced within a study of T-cell memory formation after mild COVID-19. Study-level findings and limits: Some clones that responded were present in memory (sampled pre-infection), which suggests cross-reactive memory joined.

The length of the CDR3 is 17 residues. V was pared by 4 bases and J by 6 bases, with 13 bases of the junction left unmatched. Germline values: CDR1 SGHRS, CDR2 YFSETQ. As to this clonotype: Its cognate antigen is unknown.

TCRdb re-derived calls from the 5' RACE reads in MiXCR, one entry per CDR3 protein. The sample includes 450,000 to 650,000 distinct CDR3 sequences, about a fifth seen only once; the top ten take approximately 12%. The rearrangement joins TRBV5-1 to TRBJ2-7; the match to TRBD2 covers 13 bases. This clonotype originated in an adult woman who had mild COVID-19 (a few samples of this study predate the infection). Cell type and time point are not known. Source material: PBMCs or a T cell subset sorted from them (not recorded which). The CDR3 bases are TGCGCCAGCAGCCCCGGACTAGCGGGAGCCCCTGGGACCGAGCAGTACTTC. This translates into CASSPGLAGAPGTEQYF.